Listed below are T cell receptor beta chains from one sample, sequenced in a study of beta chain features in type 1 diabetes. TCRdb's table, derived via immunoSEQ multiplex PCR, lists solely in-frame clones and lacks some. Of some 350,000 clones listed, around 9.6% were seen once; the top ten hold about 0.64%. Specimen: central memory CD4+ T cells from blood. These receptors were obtained from a man in his thirties or forties with type 1 diabetes. Each CDR3 is given with its conserved first and last residue. Each record gives: CDR3 DNA, CDR3 protein, V gene, clone size, CDR3 length, J gene, D gene. The D gene is left open where the match is weak. Size is stated for part of the rows, as once, few or many counts, or as a class when the clone is expanded.

CDR3nt: TGTGCCAGTAGTACAACAGGGACGAGCAATCAGCCCCAGCATTTT; CDR3aa: CASSTTGTSNQPQHF; v_gene: TRBV19; abundance: few; len: 15; j_gene: TRBJ1-5; d_gene: NA
CDR3nt: TGTGCCAGCAGCTGGAGGCCAGGGGCGGGCTACGAGCAGTACTTC; CDR3aa: CASSWRPGAGYEQYF; v_gene: TRBV14; abundance: few; len: 15; j_gene: TRBJ2-7; d_gene: NA
CDR3nt: TGTGCCAGCTCACCACTGTCGGGAGCCATCTACAATGAGCAGTTCTTC; CDR3aa: CASSPLSGAIYNEQFF; v_gene: TRBV18; abundance: NA; len: 16; j_gene: TRBJ2-1; d_gene: NA
CDR3nt: TGTGCCAGCAGTCCCTCTAACAGGGGGGTCGCTTTCTTT; CDR3aa: CASSPSNRGVAFF; v_gene: TRBV6-6; abundance: NA; len: 13; j_gene: TRBJ1-1; d_gene: TRBD1
CDR3nt: TGCGCCAGCAGCTTGGTCGCAGGTAATAGCAATCAGCCCCAGCATTTT; CDR3aa: CASSLVAGNSNQPQHF; v_gene: TRBV5-1; abundance: few; len: 16; j_gene: TRBJ1-5; d_gene: NA
CDR3nt: TGTGCCAGCAGCTTAGTTAGGGGGGCAACTGAAGCTTTCTTT; CDR3aa: CASSLVRGATEAFF; v_gene: TRBV11-2; abundance: few; len: 14; j_gene: TRBJ1-1; d_gene: NA
CDR3nt: TGTGCCAGCAGTCCTCCGACAGCTATCACAGATACGCAGTATTTT; CDR3aa: CASSPPTAITDTQYF; v_gene: TRBV28; abundance: many; len: 15; j_gene: TRBJ2-3; d_gene: NA
CDR3nt: TGTGCAATCCCCGGAGAAGCCATGAACACTGAAGCTTTCTTT; CDR3aa: CAIPGEAMNTEAFF; v_gene: TRBV7-9; abundance: NA; len: 14; j_gene: TRBJ1-1; d_gene: NA
CDR3nt: TGTGCCAGTAGTCGTGGACTAGCGGGAGGGCGGGTGAACAATGAGCAGTTCTTC; CDR3aa: CASSRGLAGGRVNNEQFF; v_gene: TRBV19; abundance: many; len: 18; j_gene: TRBJ2-1; d_gene: TRBD2
CDR3nt: TGTGCCAGCACCCTCCAGGGCTCTGGAAACACCATATATTTT; CDR3aa: CASTLQGSGNTIYF; v_gene: TRBV2; abundance: few; len: 14; j_gene: TRBJ1-3; d_gene: NA
CDR3nt: TGTGCCAGCAGTGATCGACTCCTGAACACTGAAGCTTTCTTT; CDR3aa: CASSDRLLNTEAFF; v_gene: TRBV2; abundance: NA; len: 14; j_gene: TRBJ1-1; d_gene: NA
CDR3nt: TGTGCCTGGAGGAGGGGTGCAGTTCTGCTTGATGGCTACACCTTC; CDR3aa: CAWRRGAVLLDGYTF; v_gene: TRBV30; abundance: few; len: 15; j_gene: TRBJ1-2; d_gene: NA
CDR3nt: TGTGCCAGCAGCCACACCTCGGCCGGGGAGCTGTTTTTT; CDR3aa: CASSHTSAGELFF; v_gene: TRBV5-4; abundance: NA; len: 13; j_gene: TRBJ2-2; d_gene: NA
CDR3nt: TGCGCCAGCAGCCCCTACAGAGCAGGGGGCTATGGCTACACCTTC; CDR3aa: CASSPYRAGGYGYTF; v_gene: TRBV4-3; abundance: NA; len: 15; j_gene: TRBJ1-2; d_gene: TRBD1
CDR3nt: TGTGCCATCAGCGTCCCACAGCGTTGGGACAGTAGCACAGATACGCAGTATTTT; CDR3aa: CAISVPQRWDSSTDTQYF; v_gene: TRBV10-3; abundance: few; len: 18; j_gene: TRBJ2-3; d_gene: TRBD1
CDR3nt: TGTGCCAGCAGCGGAATTCCAGGGCCCTATGGCTACACCTTC; CDR3aa: CASSGIPGPYGYTF; v_gene: TRBV7-3; abundance: few; len: 14; j_gene: TRBJ1-2; d_gene: NA
CDR3nt: TGTGCCAGCAGCTTCCGGGACAGGGGAGAGCAGTACTTC; CDR3aa: CASSFRDRGEQYF; v_gene: TRBV27; abundance: NA; len: 13; j_gene: TRBJ2-7; d_gene: TRBD1
CDR3nt: TGTGCCAGCAGCTCGCCGTCCAGGACAGGGGTATACAATGAGCAGTTCTTC; CDR3aa: CASSSPSRTGVYNEQFF; v_gene: TRBV28; abundance: few; len: 17; j_gene: TRBJ2-1; d_gene: TRBD1
CDR3nt: TGTGCCAGCAGCATCGGGACTACAAATGAGCAGTTCTTC; CDR3aa: CASSIGTTNEQFF; v_gene: TRBV5-4; abundance: few; len: 13; j_gene: TRBJ2-1; d_gene: TRBD2
CDR3nt: TGTGCCAGCAGTGACTTCTACGAGCAGTACTTC; CDR3aa: CASSDFYEQYF; v_gene: TRBV6-1; abundance: NA; len: 11; j_gene: TRBJ2-7; d_gene: NA
CDR3nt: TGTGCCAGTAAAGACGCCGGGACAGGGGCCTACGAGCAGTACTTC; CDR3aa: CASKDAGTGAYEQYF; v_gene: TRBV19; abundance: NA; len: 15; j_gene: TRBJ2-7; d_gene: TRBD1
CDR3nt: TGTGCCAGCAGTGAAAGGCAGGTCAAAAACATTCAGTACTTC; CDR3aa: CASSERQVKNIQYF; v_gene: TRBV6-1; abundance: few; len: 14; j_gene: TRBJ2-4; d_gene: NA
CDR3nt: TGTGCCAGCAGCACGGGACTACCGGATACGCAGTATTTT; CDR3aa: CASSTGLPDTQYF; v_gene: TRBV4-2; abundance: many; len: 13; j_gene: TRBJ2-3; d_gene: TRBD2
CDR3nt: TGTGCCAGTAGCGGGGCAGCCACAGATACGCAGTATTTT; CDR3aa: CASSGAATDTQYF; v_gene: TRBV28; abundance: many; len: 13; j_gene: TRBJ2-3; d_gene: TRBD2
CDR3nt: TGTGCCAGCAGTTTAAAGGGGTTGAACACTGAAGCTTTCTTT; CDR3aa: CASSLKGLNTEAFF; v_gene: TRBV27; abundance: NA; len: 14; j_gene: TRBJ1-1; d_gene: NA
CDR3nt: TGTGCCAGCAGCGCGCCTGTTCAGGGGGCGCGTTACTATGGCTACACCTTC; CDR3aa: CASSAPVQGARYYGYTF; v_gene: TRBV9; abundance: NA; len: 17; j_gene: TRBJ1-2; d_gene: TRBD1
CDR3nt: TGCGCCAGCAGCTTGTCAGGGGTATCGAACACCGGGGAGCTGTTTTTT; CDR3aa: CASSLSGVSNTGELFF; v_gene: TRBV5-1; abundance: few; len: 16; j_gene: TRBJ2-2; d_gene: NA
CDR3nt: TGTGCCAGCATTATGAGCCCCGGGGGCTACACCTTC; CDR3aa: CASIMSPGGYTF; v_gene: TRBV28; abundance: few; len: 12; j_gene: TRBJ1-2; d_gene: NA
CDR3nt: TGTGCCAGCATCGAGGACAGCTTGAACACTGAAGCTTTCTTT; CDR3aa: CASIEDSLNTEAFF; v_gene: TRBV2; abundance: NA; len: 14; j_gene: TRBJ1-1; d_gene: NA
CDR3nt: TGCGCCAGCAGCCAAGCTTTATACAGGACTCGCTCCTACGAGCAGTACTTC; CDR3aa: CASSQALYRTRSYEQYF; v_gene: TRBV4-1; abundance: few; len: 17; j_gene: TRBJ2-7; d_gene: NA
CDR3nt: TGTGCCAGTAAAAGAGACCCCAGCAATCAGCCCCAGCATTTT; CDR3aa: CASKRDPSNQPQHF; v_gene: TRBV19; abundance: NA; len: 14; j_gene: TRBJ1-5; d_gene: NA
CDR3nt: TGTGCCAGTAGCTCCGACAGGCCCTATGGCTACACCTTC; CDR3aa: CASSSDRPYGYTF; v_gene: TRBV19; abundance: many; len: 13; j_gene: TRBJ1-2; d_gene: NA
CDR3nt: TGTGCCACCAGCAGAGTATCGCTAGCGGGAGTCACAGATACGCAGTATTTT; CDR3aa: CATSRVSLAGVTDTQYF; v_gene: TRBV15; abundance: few; len: 17; j_gene: TRBJ2-3; d_gene: TRBD2
CDR3nt: TGTGCCAGCAGCCCCGTCACAGGGCTGAGAGGCTACACCTTC; CDR3aa: CASSPVTGLRGYTF; v_gene: TRBV6-5; abundance: NA; len: 14; j_gene: TRBJ1-2; d_gene: NA
CDR3nt: TGTGCCAGCTCACCTTCCCTAGGGACTAAGAGCTCTGGGGCCAACGTCCTGACTTTC; CDR3aa: CASSPSLGTKSSGANVLTF; v_gene: TRBV18; abundance: few; len: 19; j_gene: TRBJ2-6; d_gene: TRBD2
CDR3nt: TGCGCCAGCAGCCCTAGCGGGAGGGTCACAGATACGCAGTATTTT; CDR3aa: CASSPSGRVTDTQYF; v_gene: TRBV4-3; abundance: NA; len: 15; j_gene: TRBJ2-3; d_gene: TRBD2
CDR3nt: TGTGCCAGCAGGTTGCAACTAGGGACTGAAGCTTTCTTT; CDR3aa: CASRLQLGTEAFF; v_gene: TRBV6-5; abundance: once; len: 13; j_gene: TRBJ1-1; d_gene: NA
CDR3nt: TGTGCCAGCAGCTTTGTTCCTAGCGAAGGGAATGAGCAGTTCTTC; CDR3aa: CASSFVPSEGNEQFF; v_gene: TRBV7-6; abundance: few; len: 15; j_gene: TRBJ2-1; d_gene: NA
CDR3nt: TGTGCCATCAGTGAGTCATCAGGGGTTAGGAACACTGAAGCTTTCTTT; CDR3aa: CAISESSGVRNTEAFF; v_gene: TRBV10-3; abundance: few; len: 16; j_gene: TRBJ1-1; d_gene: NA
CDR3nt: TGTGCCAGCAGCCTCGGGACTAGTGGAGGGGGGGAGCTGTTTTTT; CDR3aa: CASSLGTSGGGELFF; v_gene: TRBV2; abundance: few; len: 15; j_gene: TRBJ2-2; d_gene: TRBD2
CDR3nt: TGTGCCAGCTCAGGAGACAGACCTTATCAGCCCCAGCATTTT; CDR3aa: CASSGDRPYQPQHF; v_gene: TRBV18; abundance: NA; len: 14; j_gene: TRBJ1-5; d_gene: NA